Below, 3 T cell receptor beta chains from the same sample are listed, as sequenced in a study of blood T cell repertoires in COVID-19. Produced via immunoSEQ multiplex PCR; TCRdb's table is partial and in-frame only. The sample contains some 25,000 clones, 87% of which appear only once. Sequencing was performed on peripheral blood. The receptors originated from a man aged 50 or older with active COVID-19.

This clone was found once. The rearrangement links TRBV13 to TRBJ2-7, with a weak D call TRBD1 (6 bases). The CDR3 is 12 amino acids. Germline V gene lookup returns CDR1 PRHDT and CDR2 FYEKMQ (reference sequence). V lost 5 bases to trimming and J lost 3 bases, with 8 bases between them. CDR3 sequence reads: CASSQQGYEQYF. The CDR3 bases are TGTGCCAGCAGCCAACAGGGCTACGAGCAGTACTTC.

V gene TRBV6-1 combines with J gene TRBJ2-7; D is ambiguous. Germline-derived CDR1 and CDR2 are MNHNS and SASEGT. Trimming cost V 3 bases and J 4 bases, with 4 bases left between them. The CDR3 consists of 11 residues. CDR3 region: CASSDKYEQYV. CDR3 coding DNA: TGTGCCAGCAGTGACAAATACGAGCAGTACGTC.

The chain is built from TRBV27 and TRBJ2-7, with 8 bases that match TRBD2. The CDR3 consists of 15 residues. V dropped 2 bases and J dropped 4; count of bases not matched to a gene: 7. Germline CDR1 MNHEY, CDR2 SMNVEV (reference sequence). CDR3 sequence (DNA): TGTGCCAGCAGTTTAGGGGGACTAGGACCGTACGAGCAGTACTTC. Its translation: CASSLGGLGPYEQYF.